Shown below are 9 T cell receptor beta chains from a single sample sequenced in a study of cytomegalovirus exposure and HLA in healthy donors. Amplification used 60 Vbeta primers and 13 Jbeta primers. The protocol was immunoSEQ multiplex PCR, while the TCRdb copy is restricted to in-frame clones and leaves out a portion. The table lists more than 120,000 clones, 70% to 85% of them singletons, with more than 2.5% in the top ten. Sequencing used PBMCs. Every receptor here comes from a male donor in good health and CMV-seronegative.

J is TRBJ1-1 and V is TRBV5-5, with 10 bases fitting TRBD1. The germline gives CDR1 SGHKS, CDR2 YYEKEE (reference sequence). This CDR3 region has 16 residues. V shed 6 bases and J 3 bases; nucleotides not matched to a gene: 11. The CDR3 DNA is TGTGCCAGCATCCGACAGGGGGCCAGAGCCGACACTGAAGCTTTCTTT. Its protein product is CASIRQGARADTEAFF.

This chain's CDR3 is CASSIGEGQPQHF. The CDR3 DNA sequence: TGTGCCAGTAGTATCGGGGAAGGGCAGCCCCAGCATTTT. The chain couples TRBV19 to TRBJ1-5, with D unclear. Trimming removed 3 bases from V and 7 bases from J, with 10 bases in between. This CDR3 has 13 residues. Germline loops: CDR1 LNHDA, CDR2 SQIVND (reference sequence).

The chain has TRBV2 and TRBJ2-5; unclear D gene. The CDR3 extends over 13 amino acids. The germline V gene has CDR1 SNHLY and CDR2 FYNNEI. V lost 11 bases to trimming and J lost 0 bases, with 13 bases between them. The CDR3 spells CASLGEYQETQYF. CDR3 DNA: TGTGCCTCGTTAGGAGAGTACCAAGAGACCCAGTACTTC.

This clone was observed a single time. This rearrangement joins TRBV5-1 to TRBJ2-7, with D perhaps TRBD1 (5 bases). Trimming shortened V by 4 bases and J by 7 bases, and 12 bases separated the two germline ends. From germline, CDR1 is SGHRS and CDR2 YFSETQ. This CDR3 has 12 residues. Here the CDR3 DNA reads TGCGCCAGCAGCATTCCCCCAGGGGAGCAGTACTTC. Amino acid sequence: CASSIPPGEQYF. The full variable domain, completed using reference TRBV5-1 and TRBJ2-7, is KAGVTQTPRYLIKTRGQQVTLSCSPISGHRSVSWYQQTPGQGLQFLFEYFSETQRNKGNFPGRFSGRQFSNSRSEMNVSTLELGDSALYLCASSIPPGEQYFGPGTRLTVT.

This rearrangement joins TRBV18 to TRBJ2-3; D gene ambiguous. Germline V CDR1 and CDR2: KGHSH, LQKENI. The CDR3 runs to 14 residues. V shed 3 bases and J shed 2 bases, with 9 bases lying between them. DNA of the CDR3: TGTGCCAGCTCACCCCAGGTATTCACAGATACGCAGTATTTT. It yields the protein CASSPQVFTDTQYF. Full variable domain (outside the CDR3, taken from reference TRBV18 and TRBJ2-3): NAGVMQNPRHLVRRRGQEARLRCSPMKGHSHVYWYRQLPEEGLKFMVYLQKENIIDESGMPKERFSAEFPKEGPSILRIQQVVRGDSAAYFCASSPQVFTDTQYFGPGTRLTVL.

V gene TRBV2 combines with J gene TRBJ1-1, with D perhaps matching TRBD1 (6 bases). Germline V gene lookup returns CDR1 SNHLY and CDR2 FYNNEI. The CDR3 runs 13 residues. V was cut by 4 bases and J by 6 bases, with 12 bases left in between. Here the CDR3 reads CASSGPTGAEAFF. The CDR3 DNA is TGTGCCAGCAGTGGACCGACAGGCGCTGAAGCTTTCTTT.

The chain couples TRBV28 to TRBJ2-6; possibly TRBD2 for D (7 bases). V lost 5 bases and J 4 bases, leaving 18 bases between the germline ends. The CDR3 covers 17 residues. CDR1 and CDR2 from the germline V gene are MDHEN and SYDVKM. CDR3 sequence: CASSKGGLWVGANVLTF. CDR3 DNA sequence: TGTGCCAGCAGTAAGGGGGGGCTTTGGGTGGGGGCCAACGTCCTGACTTTC.

This clone appeared a single time. This chain uses TRBV28 with TRBJ1-1, with 10 bases identical to TRBD1. The CDR3 sequence is 15 residues long. Looked up from germline, CDR1 is MDHEN and CDR2 is SYDVKM. The V segment lost 2 bases and the J segment 8 bases; nucleotides outside the gene matches: 8. CDR3 in DNA: TGTGCCAGCAGTTTACCCCAGACAGGGGGCTCCGAAGCTTTCTTT. Translated: CASSLPQTGGSEAFF.

The J gene is TRBJ2-5, the V gene TRBV10-1, with TRBD1 as a possible D gene (6 bases). The germline V gene has CDR1 WNHNN and CDR2 SYGVQD (reference sequence). CDR3 size: 15 residues. With 4 bases removed from V and 3 bases from J, the gap between germline ends came to 15 bases. This CDR3 reads CASSVGDTGKETQYF. CDR3 DNA sequence: TGCGCCAGCAGTGTAGGGGACACCGGGAAAGAGACCCAGTACTTC.